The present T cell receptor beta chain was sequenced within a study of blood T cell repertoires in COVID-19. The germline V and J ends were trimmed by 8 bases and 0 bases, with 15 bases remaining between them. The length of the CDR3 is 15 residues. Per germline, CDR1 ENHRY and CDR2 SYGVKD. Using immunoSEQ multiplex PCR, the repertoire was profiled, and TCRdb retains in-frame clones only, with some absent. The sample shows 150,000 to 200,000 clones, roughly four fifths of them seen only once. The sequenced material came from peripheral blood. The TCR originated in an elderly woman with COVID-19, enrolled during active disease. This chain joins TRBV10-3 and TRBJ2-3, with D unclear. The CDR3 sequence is CAIGVASASTDTQYF. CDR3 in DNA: TGTGCCATCGGAGTAGCCTCTGCTAGCACAGATACGCAGTATTTT.